The clone carrying this TCR beta chain was seen a few times. Its antigen remains unidentified. The data were obtained in a study of identical twins. Broader study findings: Without tracking the same donors, conclusions rested on cross-sectional statistical analysis. Within monozygotic twins, out-of-frame TCR alpha sharing was underestimated by the models.

In TCRdb, the 5' RACE reads were re-called with MiXCR into one record per CDR3 protein. The repertoire includes hundreds of thousands of distinct CDR3 sequences, approximately 8% of them detected once, and less than 2.5% sits in the top ten. This CDR3 contains 14 residues. Germline-derived CDR1 and CDR2 are DFQATT and SNEGSKA (reference sequence). V was clipped by 8 bases and J by 6 bases, with 20 bases between them. The sample was also linked to a second study, of yellow fever vaccine responses in identical twins.

The sequence derives from a young woman in good health. V gene TRBV20-1 combines with J gene TRBJ1-5, with D perhaps matching TRBD1 (6 bases). Sequenced sample: memory (CD45RO+) T cells sorted from blood. This CDR3 reads CSTYSLQGGQPQHF. The CDR3 coding sequence is TGCAGTACTTACAGTTTACAGGGAGGTCAGCCCCAGCATTTT.